This TCR beta chain was found in a study of shared clonotypes between healthy human individuals (dated by TCRdb to the early 2020s). Regarding the research as a whole: Three men and a couple of women, aged 18 to 49 years, made up the cohort. To estimate repertoire size and how much clonotype sharing occurs between individuals, the study deeply sequenced the blood TCR repertoires of several healthy adults. For each donor, three plates each were used for CD4 naive and CD4 memory, two plates were used for CD8 naive, and one plate was used for CD8 memory. Different laboratories and diverse techniques were used to prepare libraries and sequence TCR repertoires, to increase sequencing depth and limit assay-specific biases. Leukapheresis yielded between about 0.85 and 9.5 billion PBMCs per donor. General conclusions and limits of the study: Naive subsets generally had larger estimated clonotype richness than memory subsets did. Compared with non-shared clonotypes, clonotypes shared by all four sorted-subset donors had higher generation probabilities. Across a few donors, approximately 4.9% of naive CD4, 3% to 3.5% of naive CD8, roughly 2.2% of memory CD4, and roughly 0.41% of memory CD8 clonotypes were shared. Based on pairwise subsampling, the degree of clonotype sharing among donors was expected to be affected by sequencing depth. Sampling was restricted to blood, and TCR repertoires in tissue are likely to differ from TCR repertoires in blood. Because the study included only a small number of donors, the genetic and exposure-history diversity represented was limited. Rarefaction of sorted-subset datasets indicated incomplete sequencing despite the large sequencing depth.

Using the deep immunoSEQ assay, multiplex PCR amplified TCR CDR3 regions from genomic DNA. Extracted genomic DNA from each cell subset was spread evenly across all wells of several immunoSEQ 96-well plates, with each plate serving as a replicate. For sorted subsets, each replicate PCR was loaded with around 220 ng genomic DNA, equivalent to 25,000 to 35,000 T cell genomes. The purified libraries were quantified using a Qubit 3.0 fluorometer, sized with a Bioanalyzer 2100, and then quantified again using the KAPA Library Quantification kit. Every immunoSEQ 96-well plate was sequenced on a separate single-read 150-cycle Illumina NextSeq 550 flow cell. Concerning the study's data processing: Because only junctional sequences without quality scores were contained in the immunoSEQ output, filtering matching that applied to full-length reads could not be performed. Sequences were annotated with PyIR, a Python wrapper for IgBLAST v1.9, using IMGT germline references to assign V/J genes and CDR3. Reads were removed for weak V/J assignments (E-value above 1e-6), missing CDR3, stop codons, out-of-frame junctions, or ambiguous translated residues. V3J clonotypes were defined as sequences sharing an identical inferred V gene, J gene, and CDR3 amino acid sequence. The percentage overlap between two repertoires was calculated by dividing the number of shared unique clonotypes by the size of the smaller repertoire. Repertoire richness was assessed with RTK rarefaction, the Chao1 estimator, and Recon v2.1 estimates of unobserved clonotypes. For all TCRbeta clonotypes obtained by the gDNA method from four donors, generation probabilities were computed with OLGA. Held by TCRdb, this immuneACCESS table contains in-frame sequences only and omits some clones. Under half of the omission traces to an unresolved V gene where checked; the cause of the rest is unknown. That table supplies the V and J calls and clone size; D and trimming were determined from the DNA. The sample table contains some 2 million clones; only one count was recorded for approximately 94% of them. More than 0.9% of the sample is held by the ten biggest clonotypes.

In regard to this clone: Its antigen has not been determined. No much larger clone exists at a distance of one base, and base qualities are not known.

The germline V gene specifies MNHEY as CDR1 and SVGAGI as CDR2. The CDR3 covers 13 residues, taking in both the cysteine and the phenylalanine. The only DNA kept is the CDR3, 39 bases in frame from the first base. V loses 2 bases, J loses 3 bases, and the germline ends lie 7 bases apart. CD8 naive samples were CD45RO-negative cells positively selected for CCR7, giving a CD45RA+CCR7+ population that excluded TemRA cells. The donors were healthy, HIV-negative adults with no recently reported acute infections or vaccinations. Only Caucasian adults living in Nashville, Tennessee, USA were represented among the donors. After blood collection by leukapheresis, PBMCs were isolated using Ficoll-Histopaque density gradient centrifugation and then cryopreserved in the vapor phase of liquid nitrogen. Purity and quantity of every magnetically sorted T cell population were checked by analytical flow cytometry. Genomic DNA was isolated from every sorted fraction and measured by UV absorbance on a Nanodrop 2000c.

Sequenced: naive CD8+ T cells sorted from blood. In light of the paper, this sample's cell subset or site label describes: CD45RA+CCR7+. The V and J genes are TRBV6-5 and TRBJ1-1; no D gene can be assigned with confidence. The TCR was taken from a man between 18 and 35 years old in good health. CDR3 reads: CASSYAQYTEAFF. The bases are TGTGCCAGCAGTTACGCCCAGTACACTGAAGCTTTCTTT.